This T cell receptor (beta chain) is drawn from a study of OX40 agonist ivuxolimab in advanced cancers. Study summary: In this cohort, patients received ivuxolimab, an agonistic anti-OX40 (CD134) antibody. Three individuals attained partial responses, comprising one hepatocellular carcinoma case and two cutaneous melanoma cases.

Only in-frame clones appear in the TCRdb table, and some are missing; sequencing was by immunoSEQ multiplex PCR. The data contain fewer than 80,000 clones, about 91% of them singletons. Germline CDR1 MNHNS, CDR2 SASEGT. After removal of 6 bases from V and 4 bases from J, the junction contained 6 bases not matched to a gene. The CDR3 covers 13 residues. The chain is built from TRBV6-1 and TRBJ2-7; 7 bases align to TRBD1. The source of this sequence is an adult with an advanced solid tumor such as melanoma, head and neck, liver or kidney cancer. This specimen was CD4+ or CD8+ T cells sorted from blood, taken in a trial of the OX40 agonist ivuxolimab. Here the CDR3 DNA reads TGTGCCAGCAGGCAAACAGGGGTATACGAGCAGTACTTC. Translating gives CASRQTGVYEQYF.